This entry features one T cell receptor (beta chain) sequence. What it binds is not known. This entry is derived from a study of T cell responses to AZD1222 COVID-19 vaccine. Trimming pared 0 bases from V and 4 bases from J, leaving 7 bases between. The CDR3 is made up of 13 amino acids. Germline assignment: CDR1 SQVTM and CDR2 ANQGSEA. The repertoire was sequenced with immunoSEQ multiplex PCR; TCRdb's copy has only in-frame clones and lacks some. The table lists 180,000 or so clones, more than 90% of them singletons. General observations from the study: White British donors predominated, females outnumbered males, and clonal diversity was possibly underestimated. Spike was spanned by vaccine-associated CD4 TCRs, which were dominant at 160-218 and 743-854. Scientists sampled the repertoires only once the peak T cell response had passed.

The sequence was obtained from an adult in good health. The sequencing here drew on peripheral blood, taken on day 0 of AZD1222 vaccination. The rearrangement links TRBV29-1 to TRBJ2-4; D unresolved. The CDR3 spells CSVEESAKNIQYF. CDR3 DNA sequence: TGCAGCGTTGAAGAATCGGCAAAAAACATTCAGTACTTC.